These T cell receptor beta chains were read from a single sample in a study of PD-1 blockade in classical Hodgkin lymphoma. Assay used: immunoSEQ multiplex PCR; TCRdb lists only in-frame clones, some missing. This repertoire shows about 4,000 clones, roughly 65% found once; its top ten account for roughly half. Sequences were derived from peripheral blood mononuclear cells (PBMCs), sampled before the fourth cycle of nivolumab. These TCRs come from a human donor with classical Hodgkin lymphoma. The CDR3 runs from the conserved cysteine through the conserved F or W. The D gene is left open where the match is weak. Some rows mark clone size as missing; the rest say once, few, many or name a class of expanded clone.

NA	NA	13	TRBV2	TRBJ1-4	TGTGCCAGCAGTGAAGTAGGCTCAGAAAAACTGTTTTTT	CASSEVGSEKLFF
few	TRBD1	14	TRBV28	TRBJ2-1	TGTGCCAGCAGTTACTGGACAGGCTACAATGAGCAGTTCTTC	CASSYWTGYNEQFF
medium-sized	TRBD1	16	TRBV4-3	TRBJ2-7	TGCGCCAGCAGCCCATCCGGGACAGGGGAAGCATACGAGCAGTACTTC	CASSPSGTGEAYEQYF
few	NA	13	TRBV30	TRBJ2-2	TGTGCCTGGAGGGAATACAACACCGGGGAGCTGTTTTTT	CAWREYNTGELFF
once	NA	14	TRBV30	TRBJ2-3	TGTGCCTGGAGTGTAACCAGGCCTACAGATACGCAGTATTTT	CAWSVTRPTDTQYF
NA	NA	16	TRBV29-1	TRBJ2-1	TGCAGCGTTGAGGATGTGGATAAGGGATCAGGGAATGAGCAGTTCTTC	CSVEDVDKGSGNEQFF
NA	TRBD1	14	TRBV5-6	TRBJ1-2	TGTGCCAGCAGCTTGGACAGGGGAAACTATGGCTACACCTTC	CASSLDRGNYGYTF
NA	NA	12	TRBV6-5	TRBJ1-1	TGTGCCAGCAGTTATGGGGGCGCTGAAGCTTTCTTT	CASSYGGAEAFF
NA	NA	15	TRBV11-2	TRBJ2-1	TGTGCCAGCAGCTTAGAATGGGGTCTTGGAAATGAGCAGTTCTTC	CASSLEWGLGNEQFF
NA	NA	16	TRBV6-1	TRBJ2-3	TGTGCCAGCAGTGAAGACTGGGGTCTTGAAACAGATACGCAGTATTTT	CASSEDWGLETDTQYF
few	TRBD1	15	TRBV7-6	TRBJ1-1	TGTGCCAGCAGCAGTGGACAGGGGGCGGTCCCTGAAGCTTTCTTT	CASSSGQGAVPEAFF
NA	NA	15	TRBV7-9	TRBJ2-7	TGTGCCAGCAGCTTAGCGCTGGACACCCTTCGTGAGCAGTACTTC	CASSLALDTLREQYF
NA	NA	14	TRBV19	TRBJ1-3	TGTGCCAGTACCATGGGGCTTTCTGGAAACACCATATATTTT	CASTMGLSGNTIYF
NA	TRBD1	16	TRBV27	TRBJ1-1	TGTGCCAGCAGCTTACAGGGGGAAGGACCGAACACTGAAGCTTTCTTT	CASSLQGEGPNTEAFF
NA	NA	11	TRBV7-9	TRBJ2-3	TGTGCCAGCAGCGGCCTTGATACGCAGTATTTT	CASSGLDTQYF
few	NA	14	TRBV11-2	TRBJ2-1	TGTGCCAGCAGCTTAGTAGCCAGGGTTGATGAGCAGTTCTTC	CASSLVARVDEQFF
few	TRBD2	14	TRBV2	TRBJ2-5	TGTGCCAGCAGCCCCGGACTAGCGGAAGAGACCCAGTACTTC	CASSPGLAEETQYF
NA	TRBD1	13	TRBV28	TRBJ2-3	TGTGCCAGCAGCCCAGGGGGTTTAGATACGCAGTATTTT	CASSPGGLDTQYF
NA	NA	16	TRBV30	TRBJ1-6	TGTGCTACGTCGGGGGAAACCGGGACACCCAATTCACCCCTCCACTTT	CATSGETGTPNSPLHF
NA	TRBD1	15	TRBV7-6	TRBJ2-7	TGTGCCAGCAGCCCGACAGGGGGGAGCTCCTACGAGCAGTACTTC	CASSPTGGSSYEQYF
NA	NA	13	TRBV28	TRBJ2-4	TGTGCCAGCAGTCCCCCACCCGTTGGAGATCAGTACTTC	CASSPPPVGDQYF
medium-sized	NA	15	TRBV27	TRBJ1-1	TGTGCCAGCAGACCAGTCCGTGGAGGGGTCACTGAAGCTTTCTTT	CASRPVRGGVTEAFF
NA	NA	13	TRBV18	TRBJ1-1	TGTGCCAGCTCACTTGGGGCCAACACTGAAGCTTTCTTT	CASSLGANTEAFF
NA	TRBD1	16	TRBV27	TRBJ1-1	TGTGCCAGCAACGCCATTGACAGGGGGTCATACACTGAAGCTTTCTTT	CASNAIDRGSYTEAFF
NA	TRBD2	16	TRBV5-8	TRBJ2-7	TGCGCCAGCAGCCAAGAACTAGCGGGGACCTCCTACGAGCAGTACTTC	CASSQELAGTSYEQYF
NA	TRBD2	18	TRBV30	TRBJ2-3	TGTGCCTGGGGAGGACTAGCGGGAGGGCCGACCGGCACAGATACGCAGTATTTT	CAWGGLAGGPTGTDTQYF
NA	NA	16	TRBV10-3	TRBJ2-2	TGTGCCATCAGTGAGTCCAACCTAGCCGTCACCGGGGAGCTGTTTTTT	CAISESNLAVTGELFF
medium-sized	TRBD1	14	TRBV2	TRBJ2-7	TGTGCCAGCAGTGAACAGGGGGCGCTTTACGAGCAGTACTTC	CASSEQGALYEQYF